Below are 10 T cell receptor beta chains sequenced from a single sample in a study of a mutant IDH1 vaccine in newly diagnosed glioma. The time point is: baseline, week 1 (first vaccination visit). Treatment of the sample: pre-vaccination baseline after standard-of-care therapy. The data were produced by immunoSEQ multiplex PCR, yet TCRdb's version contains in-frame clones alone and is incomplete. The sample yields approximately 100,000 clones, 70% to 90% seen once. The source material was PBMCs, sampled from a glioma patient treated with radiotherapy, temozolomide or both. These receptors came from a woman in her forties or fifties with glioma.

This clone was counted once. The chain combines TRBV5-1 with TRBJ2-7, with 8 nucleotides matching TRBD2. The CDR3 extends over 14 amino acids. Germline V gene data show CDR1 as SGHRS and CDR2 as YFSETQ. J gave up 0 bases and V 2 bases, and 1 base lay outside the gene matches. Here the CDR3 DNA reads TGCGCCAGCAGCTTAGCGGGAGTCTCCTACGAGCAGTACTTC. Protein: CASSLAGVSYEQYF.

The chain recombines TRBV5-1 with TRBJ2-1; possibly TRBD2 for D (6 bases). The CDR3 consists of 15 residues. From germline, CDR1 is SGHRS and CDR2 YFSETQ. The V end lost 4 bases, the J end lost 0 bases, and 11 bases lay between the germline ends. DNA of the CDR3: TGCGCCAGCAGCCCGGAGGGGAGCTCCTACAATGAGCAGTTCTTC. Protein product: CASSPEGSSYNEQFF.

The chain uses TRBV11-2 and TRBJ2-2, with unresolved D. Between the trimmed V and J ends, which lost 3 bases and 6 bases, there was a span of 5 bases. The germline V gene has CDR1 SGHAT and CDR2 FQNNGV. The CDR3 contains 12 residues. The CDR3 sequence: CASSFSSGELFF. DNA for the CDR3: TGTGCCAGCAGCTTTTCGTCCGGGGAGCTGTTTTTT.

This sequence joins TRBV6-1 and TRBJ2-7; 9 bases fit TRBD2. V was clipped by 7 bases and J by 1 base; unmatched bases: 2. CDR3 length: 13 amino acids. From germline, CDR1 is MNHNS and CDR2 SASEGT. The DNA for the CDR3 is TGTGCCAGCATAAGCGGGAGGTCCTACGAGCAGTACTTC. It codes for CASISGRSYEQYF.

This clone has a handful of counts. V usage is TRBV10-1 and J usage is TRBJ2-1; 8 nucleotides match TRBD1. This CDR3 is 12 amino acids long. V was clipped by 6 bases and J by 9 bases; unmatched bases: 4. Germline CDR1 is WNHNN and CDR2 is SYGVQD (reference sequence). CDR3 residues: CASSRGPGEQFF. The CDR3 DNA reads TGCGCCAGCAGCAGGGGGCCCGGTGAGCAGTTCTTC.

CDR3 nucleotides: TGCGCCAGCAGTGAGACGTGGGTCACCGGGGAGCTGTTTTTT. The encoded protein is CASSETWVTGELFF. The chain combines TRBV10-2 with TRBJ2-2; no definite D call. CDR1 and CDR2 from the germline V gene are WSHSY and SAAADI. V lost 2 bases and J lost 4, with 8 bases in between. CDR3 length: 14 amino acids.

The CDR3 protein is CASSLTPGTADTQYF. The CDR3 coding sequence is TGTGCCAGCAGCCTAACCCCAGGCACTGCAGATACGCAGTATTTT. The rearrangement joins TRBV7-2 to TRBJ2-3; D is unresolved. Germline CDR1 reads SGHTA; CDR2 reads FQGNSA. Trimming pared 5 bases from V and 4 bases from J, leaving 16 bases between. The CDR3 contains 15 residues.

The rearrangement uses TRBV7-3 and TRBJ1-1; D is unclear. Trimming left V 5 bases short and J 1 base short, with 11 bases between. This CDR3 comprises 14 residues. In germline, CDR1 is SGHTA, CDR2 FQGTGA. For the CDR3, the DNA is TGTGCCAGCAGCGACTATCTACAGAACACTGAAGCTTTCTTT. Protein sequence: CASSDYLQNTEAFF.

The gene calls are TRBV19 and TRBJ2-7, with no clear D. Germline V gives CDR1 LNHDA, CDR2 SQIVND (reference sequence). This CDR3 spans 14 amino acids. V gave up 2 bases and J gave up 0 bases, with 8 bases separating them. In DNA, the CDR3 is TGTGCCAGTAGTATAAGAGGTTCCTCCTACGAGCAGTACTTC. Amino acids: CASSIRGSSYEQYF.

The chain recombines TRBV7-2 with TRBJ2-7, with 10 bases that match TRBD2. Germline values: CDR1 SGHTA, CDR2 FQGNSA. The CDR3 length is 19 residues. V lost 2 bases and J lost 1; bases outside the gene matches: 14. The CDR3 DNA follows: TGTGCCAGCAGCTTATTTCTCACTAGCGGGGTCCGCCGTTCCTACGAGCAGTACTTC. Its translation: CASSLFLTSGVRRSYEQYF.